These 21 T cell receptor beta chains came from one sample sequenced in a study of T cell responses to AZD1222 COVID-19 vaccine (dated by TCRdb to about 2021). The time point label of this sample denotes: baseline before first vaccination. According to the study, the label for this sample's treatment or condition signals: meningococcal conjugate vaccine given as trial control. The library was prepared using the immunoSEQ multiplex PCR assay. Drawn from immuneACCESS, this table holds only the in-frame rearrangements with V and J called that TCRdb kept. Clones are partly lost; checked studies trace under half to an unresolved V gene and leave the rest unexplained. Here the sample has under 150,000 clones; 80% to 85% occur a single time. The ten largest make up 3.5% to 5% of the sample. The sample consisted of peripheral blood, taken on day 0 of MenACWY control vaccination. Receptors were obtained from an adult in good health.

The rearrangement uses TRBV10-3 and TRBJ2-5, with a tentative D call TRBD1 (6 bases). This CDR3 has 13 residues. V lost 7 bases, J lost 5 bases, and 14 bases lay in between. From germline, CDR1 is ENHRY and CDR2 SYGVKD. As DNA, the CDR3 is TGTGCCATCACCGAGGGGGTGGGGGAGACCCAGTACTTC. Its translation is CAITEGVGETQYF.

The chain joins TRBV18 to TRBJ1-6; 8 nucleotides match TRBD1. The CDR3 totals 14 residues. After removal of 5 bases from V and 7 bases from J, the junction contained 4 bases not matched to a gene. Germline loops: CDR1 KGHSH, CDR2 LQKENI. In DNA form, the CDR3 reads TGTGCCAGCTCAGGGGACAGGACGAATTCACCCCTCCACTTT. It is translated as CASSGDRTNSPLHF.

This clone was detected only a few times. The CDR3 spells CASSPRTGDTDTQYF. The CDR3 region has the DNA TGTGCCAGCTCACCACGGACAGGGGACACAGATACGCAGTATTTT. The chain recombines TRBV18 with TRBJ2-3; 9 bases map to TRBD1. Per germline, CDR1 KGHSH and CDR2 LQKENI. The CDR3 length is 15 residues. Losses at the gene ends were 1 base for V and 2 bases for J; bases not matched to a gene: 1. The full variable domain, with the rest looked up from reference TRBV18 and TRBJ2-3, is NAGVMQNPRHLVRRRGQEARLRCSPMKGHSHVYWYRQLPEEGLKFMVYLQKENIIDESGMPKERFSAEFPKEGPSILRIQQVVRGDSAAYFCASSPRTGDTDTQYFGPGTRLTVL.

The chain carries TRBV2 and TRBJ1-2; no definite D call. Germline V CDR1 and CDR2: SNHLY, FYNNEI. CDR3 length: 12 amino acids. V lost 7 bases to trimming and J lost 5 bases, with 11 bases between them. This chain's CDR3 is CASTKTYYGYTF. Here the CDR3 DNA reads TGTGCCAGCACTAAGACGTATTATGGCTACACCTTC.

This chain uses TRBV5-4 with TRBJ1-6; 10 bases are a match to TRBD1. The CDR3 is 17 amino acids. V trimming: 0 bases; J trimming: 6 bases; junction bases outside the gene matches: 6. Germline CDR1 reads SGHNT; CDR2 reads YYREEE (reference sequence). The CDR3 is CASSLVGGTGVNSPLHF. The CDR3 DNA is TGTGCCAGCAGCTTGGTGGGGGGGACAGGGGTTAATTCACCCCTCCACTTT.

The rearrangement links TRBV5-3 to TRBJ1-4, with 7 bases fitting TRBD1. TRBV5-3 is reported as an ORF; its role is uncertain. V dropped 0 bases and J dropped 2; count of bases not matched to a gene: 7. The CDR3 consists of 17 residues. The CDR3, as DNA: TGTGCCAGAAGCTTGGAGCACAGGGGTATTACTAATGAAAAACTGTTTTTT. It codes for CARSLEHRGITNEKLFF.

V is TRBV3-1 (or the pseudogene TRBV3-2) and J is TRBJ1-6, with unresolved D. This CDR3 has 12 amino acids. The germline V gene encodes CDR1 LGHDT and CDR2 YNNKEL (reference sequence). Trimming shortened V by 3 bases and J by 10 bases, and 7 bases separated the two germline ends. DNA for the CDR3: TGTGCCAGCAGCCAGCCCCTCTCACCCCTCCACTTT. It translates to CASSQPLSPLHF.

The chain recombines TRBV4-1 with TRBJ2-1; D possibly corresponds to TRBD2 (6 bases). V was shortened by 2 bases and J by 1 base, with 9 bases between the two germline ends. Germline V CDR1 and CDR2: MGHRA, YSYEKL. The CDR3 extends over 15 amino acids. DNA for the CDR3: TGCGCCAGCAGCCAAACGGGGGAGTCCTACAATGAGCAGTTCTTC. As protein: CASSQTGESYNEQFF.

The genes are TRBV4-1 and TRBJ1-2; the D gene is possibly TRBD1 (6 bases). CDR3 length equals 14 residues. The V and J ends lost 4 bases and 4 bases respectively, with 13 bases between them. Germline CDR1 is MGHRA and CDR2 is YSYEKL. The CDR3 loop is CASSPTGPGYGYTF. CDR3 DNA sequence: TGCGCCAGCAGCCCTACAGGGCCTGGCTATGGCTACACCTTC.

V usage is TRBV10-3 and J usage is TRBJ2-7; D perhaps matches TRBD2 (7 bases). V lost 5 bases, J lost 7 bases, and 27 bases lay in between. CDR3 length: 17 residues. Germline V CDR1 and CDR2: ENHRY, SYGVKD. In nucleotides, the CDR3 is TGTGCCATCAGTCTGAGTCGGGGGGCGACCAACTCGCGAGAGCAGTACTTC. Encoded protein: CAISLSRGATNSREQYF.

The CDR3 sequence is CASSITGTSGGFNEQFF. The CDR3 DNA sequence: TGTGCCAGTAGTATAACCGGGACTAGCGGGGGGTTCAATGAGCAGTTCTTC. V gene TRBV19 combines with J gene TRBJ2-1; TRBD2 aligns across 15 bases. Germline CDR1 LNHDA, CDR2 SQIVND (reference sequence). V trimming: 2 bases; J trimming: 6 bases; junction bases outside the gene matches: 5. The CDR3 extends over 17 amino acids.

V is TRBV21-1 and J is TRBJ2-7; TRBD2, the D gene given by the table, was not confirmed from the DNA. TRBV21-1 is given as a pseudogene. The CDR3 runs 16 residues. The CDR3: CASRKPGSEGPDEQYV. The CDR3 DNA follows: TGTGCCAGCAGAAAACCGGGATCGGAGGGGCCAGACGAGCAGTACGTC.

This clone was found once. This chain links TRBV19 with TRBJ1-2, with 12 bases identical to TRBD1. CDR1 and CDR2 (germline): LNHDA, SQIVND (reference sequence). The CDR3 totals 15 residues. V lost 2 bases to trimming and J lost 5 bases; unmatched junction nucleotides: 3. CDR3 coding DNA: TGTGCCAGTAGTATATCGGGACAGGGGGCATATGGCTACACCTTC. Protein: CASSISGQGAYGYTF.

The chain carries TRBV5-1 and TRBJ1-5; D might be TRBD1 (6 bases). Between the trimmed V and J ends, which lost 4 bases and 0 bases, there was a span of 11 bases. The CDR3 is 15 residues long. Germline lookup yields CDR1 SGHRS and CDR2 YFSETQ. The CDR3 coding sequence is TGCGCCAGCAGCCCTGGGACATCTAGCAATCAGCCCCAGCATTTT. Translation: CASSPGTSSNQPQHF.

This clone was counted only a few times. The chain uses TRBV28 and TRBJ1-1; perhaps TRBD1 as D (5 bases). V was cut by 6 bases and J by 6 bases, with 14 bases left in between. Per the germline V gene, CDR1 is MDHEN and CDR2 is SYDVKM. The CDR3 runs to 13 residues. CDR3 amino acids: CASSPQGTAEAFF. The CDR3 nucleotides read TGTGCCAGCAGCCCCCAGGGTACCGCTGAAGCTTTCTTT.

This chain links TRBV6-5 with TRBJ2-7; unclear D gene. Trimming left V 2 bases short and J 7 bases short, with 9 bases between. The V gene's germline CDR1 is MNHEY and CDR2 SVGAGI. This CDR3 region has 12 residues. The CDR3 DNA is TGTGCCAGCAGTTACCGGACCCGGGAGCAGTACTTC. Residues: CASSYRTREQYF.

V is TRBV5-1 and J is TRBJ1-1, with 8 bases matching TRBD1. This CDR3 is built from 18 residues. Germline assignment: CDR1 SGHRS and CDR2 YFSETQ. The J segment lost 1 base and the V segment lost 2 bases, leaving 13 bases of the junction unmatched. The CDR3 region is CASSLRSGTGFGNTEAFF. The CDR3 DNA reads TGCGCCAGCAGCTTAAGATCCGGGACAGGTTTTGGGAACACTGAAGCTTTCTTT.

The chain couples TRBV5-4 to TRBJ1-2, with 8 nucleotides matching TRBD1. CDR1 is SGHNT and CDR2 is YYREEE in the germline V gene (reference sequence). V lost 4 bases and J lost 6; bases outside the gene matches: 5. The CDR3 spans 13 residues. The CDR3 region is CASSPQGADGYTF. In DNA, the CDR3 is TGTGCCAGCAGCCCTCAGGGGGCGGATGGCTACACCTTC.

This sequence joins TRBV11-2 and TRBJ2-2, with D maybe TRBD1 (6 bases). Germline-derived CDR1 and CDR2 are SGHAT and FQNNGV. The length of the CDR3 is 17 residues. V lost 2 bases to trimming and J lost 4 bases, with 17 bases between them. This chain's CDR3 is CASSLTAGARGTGELFF. The CDR3 bases are TGTGCCAGCAGCTTAACTGCAGGGGCGCGCGGCACCGGGGAGCTGTTTTTT.

The chain recombines TRBV5-5 with TRBJ1-5; 7 nucleotides match TRBD1. Germline CDR1 and CDR2: SGHKS and YYEKEE (reference sequence). The CDR3 totals 16 residues. The trim removed 4 bases at V and 3 bases at J, leaving 10 bases unmatched. The CDR3 nucleotides read TGTGCCAGCAGCCAGGCGCAGGGGGTTTTCAATCAGCCCCAGCATTTT. This translates into CASSQAQGVFNQPQHF.

The V gene is TRBV5-5, the J gene TRBJ1-2; D gene ambiguous. Germline values: CDR1 SGHKS, CDR2 YYEKEE (reference sequence). The CDR3 covers 13 residues. The V end was cut by 4 bases, the J end by 2 bases, with 9 bases between. The CDR3 DNA reads TGTGCCAGCAGCCGAGGATCCAACTATGGCTACACCTTC. As protein: CASSRGSNYGYTF. Filled out from reference TRBV5-5 and TRBJ1-2, the complete variable domain reads DAGVTQSPTHLIKTRGQQVTLRCSPISGHKSVSWYQQVLGQGPQFIFQYYEKEERGRGNFPDRFSARQFPNYSSELNVNALLLGDSALYLCASSRGSNYGYTFGSGTRLTVV.